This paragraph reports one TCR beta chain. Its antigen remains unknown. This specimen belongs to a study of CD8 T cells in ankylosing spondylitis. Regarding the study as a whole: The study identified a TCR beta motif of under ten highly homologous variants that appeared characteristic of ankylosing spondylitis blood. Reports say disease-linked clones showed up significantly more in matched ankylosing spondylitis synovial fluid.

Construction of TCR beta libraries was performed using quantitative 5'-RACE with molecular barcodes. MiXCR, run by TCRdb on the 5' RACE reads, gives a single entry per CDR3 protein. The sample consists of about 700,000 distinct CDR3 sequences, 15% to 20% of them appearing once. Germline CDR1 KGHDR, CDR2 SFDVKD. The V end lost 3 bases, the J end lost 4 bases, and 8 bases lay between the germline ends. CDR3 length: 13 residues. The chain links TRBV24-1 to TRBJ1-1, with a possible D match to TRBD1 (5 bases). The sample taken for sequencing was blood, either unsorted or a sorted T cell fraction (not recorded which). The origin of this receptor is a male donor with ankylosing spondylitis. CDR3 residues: CATSDGASTEAFF. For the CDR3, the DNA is TGTGCCACCAGTGATGGGGCAAGCACTGAAGCTTTCTTT.